This TCR beta chain was retrieved from a study of cytomegalovirus exposure and HLA in healthy donors. Donors in the study were healthy people who gave bone marrow. The PCR contained 60 Vbeta and 13 Jbeta primers. Profiled with immunoSEQ multiplex PCR; TCRdb holds only in-frame clones, not every one. The data contain some 130,000 clones, about 75% of them singletons. Germline CDR1 GTSNPN, CDR2 SVGIG (reference sequence). The CDR3 contains 11 residues. The V and J ends lost 4 bases and 3 bases respectively, with 7 bases between them. This rearrangement joins TRBV30 to TRBJ2-7, with TRBD1 as a possible D gene (5 bases). The clonotype originates from a young man in good health and CMV-seronegative. The sample was PBMCs. The chain's CDR3 is CAWTQGYEQYF. The CDR3 DNA is TGTGCCTGGACCCAGGGCTACGAGCAGTACTTC.